This T cell receptor (beta chain) appears in the sequencing data of a study of T-cell reconstitution after alpha-beta-depleted transplantation in children. Trimming took off 2 bases at V and 6 bases at J, with 10 bases between the two ends. The length of the CDR3 is 14 residues. Germline values: CDR1 SSHAT, CDR2 FNYEAQ (reference sequence). For TCRbeta, the library was prepared with unique molecular identifiers. One entry per CDR3 protein results from TCRdb running MiXCR on the PCR reads. The sample lists fewer than 400,000 distinct CDR3 sequences; about a quarter were seen once. Study results and limitations: Surviving recipient T cells and thymic progenitors accounted for the high day-60 TCRbeta diversity observed in some patients. Newly produced T cells mostly accounted for T-cell counts and diversity one year post-transplant. Several hundred rapidly expanded clones from non-depleted graft cells reportedly supplied alpha-beta T cells about two months post-transplant.

As for this clonotype: As yet, its antigen is unknown.

The source of this sequence is a male patient between 5 and 17 years old who had a stem cell transplant for acute lymphoblastic leukemia, so the T cells may come from the graft donor. The sample here was PBMCs, mostly from graft donor cells, taken 180 days after TCRalphabeta/CD19-depleted stem cell transplant. The rearrangement joins TRBV7-7 to TRBJ1-4; D not certain. CDR3 residues: CASSLTEAHEKLFF. The DNA of the CDR3 is TGTGCCAGCAGCTTAACCGAAGCTCATGAAAAACTGTTTTTT.